This TCR beta chain was recovered during a study of blood T cell repertoires in COVID-19. Study details: From the United States, Italy and Spain came samples of acute and convalescent COVID-19. Nucleic acid was either cDNA or gDNA, and it came from T cells, B-cell-depleted T cells, or PBMCs.

V dropped 7 bases and J dropped 4; count of bases not matched to a gene: 6. Germline-derived CDR1 and CDR2 are SNHLY and FYNNEI. CDR3 length equals 13 residues. As originally analysed: Using reference gene primer amplification, nucleated cell counts were estimated. Only in-frame clones appear in the TCRdb table, and some are missing; sequencing was by immunoSEQ multiplex PCR. That table gives V, J and clone size, and the DNA gave D and trimming. The sample holds about 190,000 clones, around four fifths seen once. The origin of this receptor is a human donor in a cohort sampled during active COVID-19. The rearrangement joins TRBV2 to TRBJ2-5; 7 bases line up with TRBD1. The sample taken for sequencing was peripheral blood. The CDR3 sequence is CASTRDSAETQYF. In DNA form, the CDR3 reads TGTGCCAGCACCCGGGACAGTGCAGAGACCCAGTACTTC.